One sample yielded the 25 T cell receptor beta chains listed below, sequenced in a study of beta chain features in type 1 diabetes (dated by TCRdb to 2016 to 2018). Libraries were built with the immunoSEQ multiplex PCR assay. All of the isolated RNA was reverse transcribed with the High Capacity cDNA Reverse Transcription Kit, so expressed TCRB transcripts were sequenced. TCRdb provides this immuneACCESS table in a form limited to in-frame rearrangements. Some clones are lacking; in checked studies, under half of them reflect an unresolved V gene, and why the rest are absent is not known. In all, the sample holds fewer than 500,000 clones, and approximately 15% of those were seen once. The top ten clones comprise around 0.035% of the sample. Material for sequencing was naive CD4+ T cells from blood. The sample's cell subset or site, from its label and the paper: true naive CD4+ T cells. All receptors come from a man aged 25-45 years in good health.

The chain combines TRBV18 with TRBJ1-1; D gene unclear. The V gene lost 6 bases and the J gene lost 1 base, with 12 bases spanning the gap. The CDR3 is 14 residues long. Germline V gene data show CDR1 as KGHSH and CDR2 as LQKENI. CDR3 bases: TGTGCCAGCTCCCCCGGGATGTCGAACACTGAAGCTTTCTTT. This gives the protein CASSPGMSNTEAFF.

This clone was seen only a few times. This chain uses TRBV4-3 with TRBJ1-3; D remains unclear. Germline V lookup: CDR1 LGHNA, CDR2 YSLEER. V was trimmed by 0 bases and J by 6 bases, leaving 9 bases between them. CDR3 length: 14 amino acids. CDR3 sequence reads: CASSQEWTENTIYF. The CDR3 nucleotides are TGCGCCAGCAGCCAAGAATGGACGGAAAACACCATATATTTT.

This clone was seen only a few times. The sample has other DNA sequences that encode this CDR3 too. This chain links TRBV6-5 with TRBJ1-1, with 10 nucleotides matching TRBD1. The J segment lost 1 base and the V segment lost 5 bases, leaving 1 base of the junction unmatched. The CDR3 contains 14 residues. Per the germline V gene, CDR1 is MNHEY and CDR2 is SVGAGI. CDR3 coding DNA: TGTGCCAGCAGTAGGGACAGGGGGAACACTGAAGCTTTCTTT. Translating gives CASSRDRGNTEAFF.

This clone came up a few times. The chain uses TRBV6-6 and TRBJ2-5, with 11 positions matching TRBD2. Germline CDR1 MNHNY, CDR2 SVGAGI (reference sequence). V gave up 6 bases and J gave up 4 bases; unmatched junction bases: 4. This CDR3 is built from 14 residues. CDR3 protein: CASRYSGRGETQYF. For the CDR3, the DNA is TGTGCCAGCAGATATAGCGGGAGGGGAGAGACCCAGTACTTC.

This clone has a handful of counts. V is TRBV5-1 and J is TRBJ2-5, with D unclear. CDR1 is SGHRS, CDR2 YFSETQ, per germline. The CDR3 spans 14 residues. V shed 4 bases and J shed 0 bases, with 10 bases lying between them. The CDR3 sequence is CASSITTYQETQYF. CDR3 nucleotide sequence: TGCGCCAGCAGCATTACCACGTACCAAGAGACCCAGTACTTC.

This clone was seen a handful of times. The chain carries TRBV5-1 and TRBJ2-7; D is perhaps TRBD1 or TRBD2 (5 bases each). The CDR3 sequence is 15 residues long. Germline CDR1 and CDR2: SGHRS and YFSETQ. V lost 4 bases and J lost 0, with 14 bases in between. CDR3 sequence: CASSRDHSGSYEQYF. In DNA form, the CDR3 reads TGCGCCAGCAGCCGGGACCATTCGGGCTCCTACGAGCAGTACTTC.

The chain combines TRBV4-1 with TRBJ1-6, with TRBD1 matching 7 bases. CDR1 is MGHRA, CDR2 YSYEKL, per germline. The CDR3 has 15 amino acids. J lost 7 bases, V lost 0 bases, and 3 bases had no gene match. Here the CDR3 reads CASSQEGTANSPLHF. The CDR3 DNA reads TGCGCCAGCAGCCAAGAAGGGACAGCCAATTCACCCCTCCACTTT.

The chain combines TRBV7-2 with TRBJ2-3; D is unclear. Per the germline V gene, CDR1 is SGHTA and CDR2 is FQGNSA. The CDR3 has 14 amino acids. V was pared by 5 bases and J by 1 base, with 10 bases between. This CDR3 reads CASSARQGTDTQYF. In nucleotides, the CDR3 is TGTGCCAGCAGCGCCCGGCAGGGCACAGATACGCAGTATTTT.

To note about this clone: At one end the junction does not follow the germline gene, possibly because of a read error. V and J are TRBV7-2 and TRBJ2-1, with TRBD2 matching over 8 bases. Germline V gene sequence: CDR1 SGHTA, CDR2 FQGNSA. This CDR3 is 12 amino acids long. The CDR3 loop is CASSPTSGRPIF. The CDR3 DNA reads TGTGCCAGCAGCCCTACTAGCGGCAGGCCGATCTTC.

This clone was seen a few times. The chain links TRBV7-9 to TRBJ2-7; a weak D match, TRBD2 (6 bases). This CDR3 contains 12 residues. Trimming shortened V by 5 bases and J by 12 bases, and 17 bases separated the two germline ends. The germline V gene encodes CDR1 SEHNR and CDR2 FQNEAQ (reference sequence). The CDR3 DNA sequence: TGTGCCAGCAGCCTCCTCTCGGGAGAATGGTACGTC. It is translated as CASSLLSGEWYV.

This clone occurred a few times. This chain joins TRBV6-5 and TRBJ1-5; D may be TRBD1 (5 bases). Trimming shortened V by 0 bases and J by 4 bases, and 10 bases separated the two germline ends. This CDR3 is built from 15 residues. Germline-derived CDR1 and CDR2 are MNHEY and SVGAGI. The CDR3 loop is CASSYSFRGNQPQHF. Written as DNA, the CDR3 is TGTGCCAGCAGTTACTCGTTCCGGGGGAATCAGCCCCAGCATTTT.

This chain connects TRBV30 to TRBJ1-5, with D maybe TRBD1 (5 bases). Germline CDR1 is GTSNPN and CDR2 is SVGIG (reference sequence). V was trimmed by 8 bases and J by 2 bases, leaving 13 bases between them. CDR3 length: 13 amino acids. CDR3 region: CAGDSGRNQPQHF. In DNA form, the CDR3 reads TGTGCCGGGGATTCAGGGCGCAATCAGCCCCAGCATTTT. Full variable domain (rest looked up from reference TRBV30 and TRBJ1-5): SQTIHQWPATLVQPVGSPLSLECTVEGTSNPNLYWYRQAAGRGLQLLFYSVGIGQISSEVPQNLSASRPQDRQFILSSKKLLLSDSGFYLCAGDSGRNQPQHFGDGTRLSIL.

This chain uses TRBV7-3 with TRBJ2-3; 8 positions match TRBD2. This CDR3 contains 15 residues. V lost 5 bases and J lost 0; bases outside the gene matches: 4. Looked up from germline, CDR1 is SGHTA and CDR2 is FQGTGA. The CDR3 reads CASSQKRESTDTQYF. The CDR3 nucleotides read TGTGCCAGCAGCCAAAAGCGGGAGAGCACAGATACGCAGTATTTT.

The chain is built from TRBV9 and TRBJ2-7; tentative D call: TRBD2 (5 bases). The CDR3 contains 14 residues. V was clipped by 0 bases and J by 3 bases, with 10 bases between them. Germline V gene lookup returns CDR1 SGDLS and CDR2 YYNGEE. For the CDR3, the DNA is TGTGCCAGCAGCGTAGAAGACGGGGACTACGAGCAGTACTTC. Protein sequence: CASSVEDGDYEQYF.

The CDR3 DNA is TGTGCCATGCAGGGTGAGGACACCGGGGAGCTGTTTTTT. Protein: CAMQGEDTGELFF. The J gene is TRBJ2-2, the V gene TRBV10-3; D may be TRBD1 (5 bases). The germline V gene encodes CDR1 ENHRY and CDR2 SYGVKD. The CDR3 is made up of 13 amino acids. Deletions cut 9 bases from V and 3 bases from J, with 11 bases between.

This clone has more than one count but fewer than ten. The CDR3: CASSHRDRGPEAFF. The CDR3 DNA reads as TGTGCCAGCAGCCACCGGGACAGGGGCCCTGAAGCTTTCTTT. This rearrangement joins TRBV6-6 to TRBJ1-1, with 10 bases matching TRBD1. The germline CDR1 and CDR2 sequences are MNHNY and SVGAGI (reference sequence). CDR3 length: 14 residues. V was clipped by 6 bases and J by 6 bases; unmatched bases: 7.

This clone came up a few times. The V gene is TRBV11-3, the J gene TRBJ2-2; no clear D. CDR1 and CDR2 (germline): SGHNT, YENEEA. V dropped 5 bases and J dropped 3 bases, with 4 bases sitting between them. This CDR3 has 12 residues. The CDR3 coding sequence is TGTGCCAGCAGCCCGTACACCGGGGAGCTGTTTTTT. This translates into CASSPYTGELFF.

This clone came up a few times. This same CDR3 is encoded by further DNA sequences in the sample. The rearrangement links TRBV14 to TRBJ1-4; D is perhaps TRBD1 (6 bases). Germline CDR1 and CDR2: SGHDN and FVKESK. This CDR3 comprises 15 residues. The V end lost 4 bases, the J end lost 0 bases, and 9 bases lay between the germline ends. As DNA, the CDR3 is TGTGCCAGCAGCCCCCGGACAGCAACTAATGAAAAACTGTTTTTT. Translated, it gives CASSPRTATNEKLFF.

The chain has TRBV5-4 and TRBJ2-4; weak D call: TRBD2 (5 bases). V lost 1 base to trimming and J lost 8 bases, with 10 bases between them. Germline lookup yields CDR1 SGHNT and CDR2 YYREEE (reference sequence). This CDR3 is built from 13 residues. CDR3 sequence reads: CASSLNGVYIQYF. CDR3 nucleotides: TGTGCCAGCAGCTTGAACGGGGTTTACATTCAGTACTTC.

This clone was detected a few times. CDR3 nucleotides: TGTGCCACCAGCACCTTACTAGCCATGACTGATGTGGTTACGCAGTATTTT. This gives the protein CATSTLLAMTDVVTQYF. The V call is TRBV15, the J call TRBJ2-3; perhaps TRBD2 as D (6 bases). The CDR3 sequence is 17 residues long. With 4 bases removed from V and 8 bases from J, the gap between germline ends came to 25 bases. Germline CDR1 LNHNV, CDR2 YYDKDF (reference sequence).

This clone was seen only a few times. The CDR3 nucleotides read TGTGCCGGCCAGGGACTAGCGGGAGTCGAGCAGTACGTC. The encoded protein is CAGQGLAGVEQYV. The V gene is TRBV30, the J gene TRBJ2-7, with TRBD2 matching over 14 bases. J was trimmed by 6 bases and V by 8 bases; bases with no gene match: 6. This CDR3 is 13 amino acids long. Looked up from germline, CDR1 is GTSNPN and CDR2 is SVGIG (reference sequence).

The sample holds a few counts of this clone. V and J are TRBV7-8 and TRBJ2-7, with 8 bases aligning to TRBD1. The J segment lost 4 bases and the V segment lost 5 bases, leaving 7 bases of the junction unmatched. The germline gives CDR1 SGHVS, CDR2 FQNEAQ. There are 14 residues in the CDR3. CDR3: CASSRGTGLYEQYV. The CDR3 nucleotides are TGTGCCAGCAGCAGGGGGACAGGCCTGTACGAGCAGTACGTC.

CDR3 in DNA: TGTGCCAGCAGCGGAGGGACAGGGGTCTACACCTTC. Translation gives CASSGGTGVYTF. The chain recombines TRBV9 with TRBJ1-2, with TRBD1 matching 10 bases. Trimming took 3 bases from V and 10 from J; bases not matched to a gene: 3. This CDR3 region has 12 residues. Germline lookup yields CDR1 SGDLS and CDR2 YYNGEE.

This clone was counted a few times. The chain is built from TRBV30 and TRBJ2-7; D gene unclear. From germline, CDR1 is GTSNPN and CDR2 SVGIG (reference sequence). The CDR3 runs 13 residues. The V end was cut by 0 bases, the J end by 4 bases, with 10 bases between. The CDR3 DNA reads as TGTGCCTGGAGTGTCTCTGAACTATACGAGCAGTACGTC. Encoded protein: CAWSVSELYEQYV.

V gene TRBV27 combines with J gene TRBJ2-1, with D unclear. Trimming pared 6 bases from V and 2 bases from J, leaving 11 bases between. The CDR3 sequence is 14 residues long. Germline CDR1 is MNHEY and CDR2 is SMNVEV (reference sequence). The CDR3 DNA sequence: TGTGCCAGCAGATTCACACACACCTACAATGAGCAGTTCTTC. Encoded protein: CASRFTHTYNEQFF.